Below, 23 T cell receptor beta chains from the same sample are listed, as sequenced in a study of T cells in Graves' hyperthyroidism and ophthalmopathy. The CDR3 regions of TCR beta were amplified from RNA transcripts. The primer set for the first-round RT-PCR of the TCR CDR3 was HTBI. TCRdb passed the multiplex PCR reads through MiXCR, listing each CDR3 protein once. Of about 540,000 distinct CDR3 sequences in the sample, about 45% are singletons; the top ten hold 8% to 8.5%. Material: peripheral blood or thyroid tissue (not recorded which). These receptors were obtained from a woman in her late teens or twenties with Graves' hyperthyroidism.

The table lists this clonotype with many counts. CDR3 amino acids: CATSVEGNTGELFF. CDR3 nucleotides: TGTGCCACCAGTGTAGAGGGTAACACCGGGGAGCTGTTTTTT. The genes are TRBV24-1 and TRBJ2-2, with D maybe TRBD2 (5 bases). Germline CDR1 KGHDR, CDR2 SFDVKD. The CDR3 consists of 14 residues. The V end lost 5 bases, the J end lost 2 bases, and 8 bases lay between the germline ends.

This clonotype was seen repeatedly, ten times or more. J is TRBJ1-2 and V is TRBV24-1; 7 bases agree with TRBD1. The CDR3 runs to 15 residues. CDR1 is KGHDR, CDR2 SFDVKD, per germline. With 4 bases clipped from V and 0 bases from J, the junction kept 4 bases outside the gene matches. The CDR3 region is CATSDSGQSNYGYTF. As DNA, the CDR3 is TGTGCCACCAGTGACTCGGGACAGTCTAACTATGGCTACACCTTC.

The chain has TRBV29-1 and TRBJ2-2, with 10 bases matching TRBD2. The CDR3 has 17 residues. J gave up 7 bases and V 0 bases, and 11 bases lay outside the gene matches. Germline loops: CDR1 SQVTM, CDR2 ANQGSEA. CDR3: CSVEDQLAGEVGGELFF. The CDR3 DNA is TGCAGCGTTGAAGATCAGCTAGCGGGAGAGGTGGGCGGGGAGCTGTTTTTT.

The chain recombines TRBV7-8 with TRBJ1-5, with TRBD1 matching over 8 bases. V shed 4 bases, J shed 3 bases, and the junction held 8 bases outside the gene matches. CDR1 is SGHVS, CDR2 FQNEAQ, per germline. The CDR3 runs 16 residues. The CDR3 here is CASSYGQGGFNQPQHF. CDR3 in DNA: TGTGCCAGCAGCTACGGACAGGGAGGTTTCAATCAGCCCCAGCATTTT.

This clonotype was counted ten times or more. J is TRBJ2-5 and V is TRBV15; 7 bases agree with TRBD2. The CDR3 consists of 12 residues. Germline V gives CDR1 LNHNV, CDR2 YYDKDF (reference sequence). The trim removed 8 bases at V and 5 bases at J, leaving 5 bases unmatched. CDR3 sequence: CATGMGGETQYF. The CDR3 nucleotides are TGTGCCACCGGGATGGGAGGGGAGACCCAGTACTTC. The entire variable domain, with the rest obtained from reference TRBV15 and TRBJ2-5, is as follows: DAMVIQNPRYQVTQFGKPVTLSCSQTLNHNVMYWYQQKSSQAPKLLFHYYDKDFNNEADTPDNFQSRRPNTSFCFLDIRSPGLGDTAMYLCATGMGGETQYFGPGTRLLVL.

Turning to this clonotype: The CDR3 end shows no conserved phenylalanine or tryptophan, and so a read error is likely. The chain has TRBV7-9 and TRBJ1-2; D remains ambiguous. The CDR3 length is 15 residues. Germline CDR1 and CDR2: SEHNR and FQNEAQ (reference sequence). V was pared by 1 base and J by 1 base, with 10 bases between. CDR3 DNA sequence: TGTGCCAGCAGCTTAGTGACGGGAGGTAACTATGGCTACACCTAC. It encodes CASSLVTGGNYGYTY.

CDR3 nucleotide sequence: TGTGCCAGCACCGGGACCAGCTACGAGCAGTACTTC. Protein: CASTGTSYEQYF. V is TRBV19 and J is TRBJ2-7; possibly TRBD1 or TRBD2 for D (5 bases each). The CDR3 is 12 residues long. Germline CDR1 LNHDA, CDR2 SQIVND (reference sequence). V lost 9 bases and J lost 3, with 12 bases in between.

This chain links TRBV27 with TRBJ1-2, with 9 bases lining up with TRBD1. The CDR3 loop spans 15 amino acids. After removal of 5 bases from V and 8 bases from J, the junction contained 12 bases not matched to a gene. Germline CDR1 reads MNHEY; CDR2 reads SMNVEV (reference sequence). The CDR3 nucleotides read TGTGCCAGCAGTCCACACCCTGGGACAGGGTCAGGCTACACCTTC. This encodes CASSPHPGTGSGYTF.

This clonotype has a handful of counts. V usage is TRBV2 and J usage is TRBJ1-2, with TRBD1 as a possible D gene (6 bases). This CDR3 has 16 amino acids. V lost 5 bases and J lost 2, with 18 bases in between. Looked up from germline, CDR1 is SNHLY and CDR2 is FYNNEI. The CDR3 DNA follows: TGTGCCAGCAGTTTGCCCCGGGGGACATTGAACTATGGCTACACCTTC. Translation: CASSLPRGTLNYGYTF.

The V gene is TRBV19, the J gene TRBJ2-5; 8 bases map to TRBD1. In germline, CDR1 is LNHDA, CDR2 SQIVND (reference sequence). The CDR3 is made up of 13 amino acids. The V segment lost 6 bases and the J segment 5 bases; nucleotides outside the gene matches: 5. The CDR3 loop reads CASRWQGAETQYF. In DNA, the CDR3 is TGTGCCAGTAGATGGCAGGGGGCTGAGACCCAGTACTTC.

This clonotype was observed a handful of times. The V gene is TRBV11-2, the J gene TRBJ2-7, with D unresolved. The CDR3 has 15 amino acids. V was pared by 8 bases and J by 1 base, with 18 bases between. Looked up from germline, CDR1 is SGHAT and CDR2 is FQNNGV. This chain's CDR3 is CASRRVGTKSYEQYF. The CDR3 nucleotides read TGTGCCAGCCGACGAGTCGGCACCAAATCCTACGAGCAGTACTTC.

Note on this clonotype: A much more abundant neighbour one base away suggests this may be a read error. The chain's CDR3 is CPSKLPGVYGYTF. Here the CDR3 DNA reads TGTCCCAGCAAGTTGCCAGGGGTCTATGGCTACACCTTC. V gene TRBV2 combines with J gene TRBJ1-2, with D possibly matching TRBD1 (6 bases). The germline V gene encodes CDR1 SNHLY and CDR2 FYNNEI. The CDR3 has 13 amino acids.

A remark on this clonotype: A much larger clonotype is one base distant, so this may be a read error. The gene calls are TRBV9 and TRBJ1-2; TRBD1 might be the D (6 bases). Germline V gives CDR1 SGDLS, CDR2 YYNGEE. The CDR3 length is 13 residues. The DNA of the CDR3 is TGTGCCAGCAGCTCACAGGGTGGCTATGGCTACATCTTC. As protein: CASSSQGGYGYIF. Looking up the rest from reference TRBV9 and TRBJ1-2 gives the full variable domain: DSGVTQTPKHLITATGQRVTLRCSPRSGDLSVYWYQQSLDQGLQFLIQYYNGEERAKGNILERFSAQQFPDLHSELNLSSLELGDSALYFCASSSQGGYGYIFGSGTRLTVV.

J is TRBJ1-2 and V is TRBV25-1; no firm D call. Germline V gives CDR1 MGHDK, CDR2 SYGVNS. Between the trimmed V and J ends, which lost 5 bases and 6 bases, there was a span of 13 bases. This CDR3 region has 13 residues. The CDR3 DNA reads as TGTGCCAGCAGTTTCCTGGACGGAAATGGCTACACCTTC. Amino acids: CASSFLDGNGYTF.

With regard to this clonotype: One junction end does not reproduce the germline sequence, and a read error may be involved. This chain joins TRBV2 and TRBJ1-6; 9 positions agree with TRBD1. Germline V gene sequence: CDR1 SNHLY, CDR2 FYNNEI. The CDR3 length is 13 residues. The CDR3 is CATRDRENSPPHF. The DNA for the CDR3 is TGTGCCACCAGGGACAGGGAAAATTCACCCCCCCACTTT.

This chain links TRBV7-9 with TRBJ2-7; 9 bases are shared with TRBD2. Germline CDR1 reads SEHNR; CDR2 reads FQNEAQ (reference sequence). The CDR3 runs to 15 residues. After removal of 5 bases from V and 3 bases from J, the junction contained 8 bases not matched to a gene. CDR3 in DNA: TGTGCCAGCAGCGCCACCGGGACTAGCAGCTACGAGCAGTACTTC. Translating it yields CASSATGTSSYEQYF.

Turning to this clonotype: As the CDR3 is not closed by the conserved phenylalanine or tryptophan, this likely results from a read error. CDR3 DNA sequence: TGTGCCAGCAGCGAATGCAGGGGAGTAGCGGCCTACGAGCAGTACTCC. It yields the protein CASSECRGVAAYEQYS. The chain is built from TRBV7-9 and TRBJ2-7; D possibly matches TRBD1 or TRBD2 (6 bases each). Looked up from germline, CDR1 is SEHNR and CDR2 is FQNEAQ (reference sequence). The V and J ends lost 5 bases and 2 bases respectively, with 19 bases between them. This CDR3 is built from 16 residues.

Ten or more counts support this clonotype. The chain joins TRBV2 to TRBJ1-4; no reliable D call. The CDR3 is made up of 13 amino acids. The V and J ends lost 4 bases and 8 bases respectively, with 11 bases between them. Per germline, CDR1 SNHLY and CDR2 FYNNEI. The CDR3 DNA follows: TGTGCCAGCAGTGGTGAGGGATGGGAAAAACTGTTTTTT. Protein: CASSGEGWEKLFF.

This clonotype was seen at least ten times. V usage is TRBV7-8 and J usage is TRBJ2-7; tentatively, D is TRBD2 (6 bases). V was trimmed by 1 base and J by 3 bases, leaving 10 bases between them. Germline CDR1 and CDR2: SGHVS and FQNEAQ. CDR3 length: 14 residues. CDR3 DNA sequence: TGTGCCAGCAGCTTAGTTATCGGGAGCTACGAGCAGTACTTC. As protein: CASSLVIGSYEQYF.

This clonotype was counted many times. This sequence joins TRBV24-1 and TRBJ2-5; 8 positions agree with TRBD1. The CDR3 totals 13 residues. J lost 5 bases, V lost 6 bases, and 4 bases had no gene match. Germline values: CDR1 KGHDR, CDR2 SFDVKD. The CDR3 sequence: CATSTGGSETQYF. In nucleotides, the CDR3 is TGTGCCACCAGTACAGGGGGGAGTGAGACCCAGTACTTC.

CDR3 sequence reads: CASSPEAAGTYEQYF. The CDR3 region has the DNA TGCGCCAGCAGCCCGGAAGCGGCGGGGACCTACGAGCAGTACTTC. This chain connects TRBV4-1 to TRBJ2-7, with D maybe TRBD2 (6 bases). The germline V gene has CDR1 MGHRA and CDR2 YSYEKL. This CDR3 is built from 15 residues. V was shortened by 4 bases and J by 2 bases, with 15 bases between the two germline ends.

The chain links TRBV5-4 to TRBJ2-7, with TRBD2 matching over 10 bases. Per the germline V gene, CDR1 is SGHNT and CDR2 is YYREEE (reference sequence). After removal of 0 bases from V and 3 bases from J, the junction contained 6 bases not matched to a gene. This CDR3 region has 16 residues. DNA for the CDR3: TGTGCCAGCAGCTTGGCTCTAGCGGGAGTTTACTACGAGCAGTACTTC. This sequence encodes CASSLALAGVYYEQYF.

This clonotype was counted once. A much larger clonotype is one base distant, so this may be a read error. V usage is TRBV2 and J usage is TRBJ1-3; possible D gene TRBD1, 5 bases. Germline-derived CDR1 and CDR2 are SNHLY and FYNNEI. The CDR3 contains 13 residues. CDR3 loop: CASMQGSGNTTYF. DNA of the CDR3: TGTGCCAGCATGCAGGGCTCTGGAAACACCACATATTTT.